This T cell receptor (beta chain) was sequenced in a study of beta chain features in type 1 diabetes. Markers CD45RO/CCR7/CD25/CD127/CD95/CD27 served to sort CD4+ naive, central memory, regulatory and stem cell-like memory cells. Study outcomes and limitations: Type 1 diabetes patients had fewer VDJ junction insertions and more deletions. The similarity of naive, central memory and Treg TCRB repertoires appeared greater among patients than among healthy donors. Shorter TCRB CDR3s, moderately but significantly so, were found in Type 1 diabetes patients in all four CD4+ subsets.

Expressed TCRB transcripts were sequenced after all isolated RNA was converted to cDNA. This table comes from immunoSEQ multiplex PCR, and its TCRdb copy is limited to in-frame clones, with some not included. The sample shows 900,000 or so clones, about 17% of them seen only once. The sample holds a few counts of this clone. Its antigen remains unknown. CDR3 length: 13 amino acids. Trimming pared 8 bases from V and 2 bases from J, leaving 13 bases between. In germline, CDR1 is SQVTM, CDR2 ANQGSEA. The sequence derives from a woman aged 18-30 years in good health. Sequencing was performed on naive CD4+ T cells from blood. The rearrangement uses TRBV29-1 and TRBJ2-1; no definite D call. The CDR3 coding sequence is TGCAGCCTTAGGCTGGACCCCTACAATGAGCAGTTCTTC. It is translated as CSLRLDPYNEQFF.